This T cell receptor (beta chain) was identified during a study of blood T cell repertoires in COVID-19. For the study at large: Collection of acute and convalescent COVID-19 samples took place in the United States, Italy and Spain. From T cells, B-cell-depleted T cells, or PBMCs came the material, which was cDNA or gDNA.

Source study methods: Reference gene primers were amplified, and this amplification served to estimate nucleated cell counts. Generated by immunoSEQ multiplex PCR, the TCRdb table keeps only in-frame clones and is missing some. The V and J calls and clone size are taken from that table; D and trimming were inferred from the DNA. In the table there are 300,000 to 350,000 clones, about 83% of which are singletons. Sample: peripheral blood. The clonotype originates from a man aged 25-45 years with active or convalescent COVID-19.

The DNA for the CDR3 is TGTGCCAGCAGACCTAGACCGGGACAGAGCTCCTACGAGCAGTACTTC. It yields the protein CASRPRPGQSSYEQYF. The chain is built from TRBV7-9 and TRBJ2-7, with 7 bases matching TRBD1. The CDR3 totals 16 residues. V was clipped by 6 bases and J by 0 bases; unmatched bases: 11. The V gene's germline CDR1 is SEHNR and CDR2 FQNEAQ (reference sequence).